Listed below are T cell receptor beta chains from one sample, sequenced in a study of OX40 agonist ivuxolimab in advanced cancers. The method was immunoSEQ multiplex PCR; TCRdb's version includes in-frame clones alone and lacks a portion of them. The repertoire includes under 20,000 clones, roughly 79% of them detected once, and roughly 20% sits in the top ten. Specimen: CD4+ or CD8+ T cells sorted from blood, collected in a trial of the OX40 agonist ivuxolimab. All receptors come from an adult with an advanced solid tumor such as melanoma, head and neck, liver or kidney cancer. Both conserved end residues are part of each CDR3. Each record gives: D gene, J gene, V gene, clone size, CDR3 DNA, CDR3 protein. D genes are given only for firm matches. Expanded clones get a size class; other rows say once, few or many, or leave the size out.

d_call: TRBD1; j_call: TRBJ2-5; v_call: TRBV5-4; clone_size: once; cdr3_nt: TGTGCCAGCAGCTCGGACAGGGCGCAAGAGACCCAGTACTTC; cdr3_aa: CASSSDRAQETQYF
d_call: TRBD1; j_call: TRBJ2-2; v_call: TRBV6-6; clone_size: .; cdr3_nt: TGTGCCACAACCCTCGACAGGGTGGGCACCGGGGAGCTGTTTTTT; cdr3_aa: CATTLDRVGTGELFF
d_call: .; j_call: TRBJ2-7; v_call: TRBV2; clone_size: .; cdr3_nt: TGTGCCAGCAGAGTCGATTACGAGCAGTACTTC; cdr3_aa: CASRVDYEQYF
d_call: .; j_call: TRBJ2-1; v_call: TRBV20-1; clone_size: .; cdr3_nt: TGCAGTGCGCCAAGGGACAATGAGCAGTTCTTC; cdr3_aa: CSAPRDNEQFF
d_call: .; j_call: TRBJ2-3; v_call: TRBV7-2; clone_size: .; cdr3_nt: TGTGCCAGCAGCTTAGTAGGGTATGGGGAGTCAGATACGCAGTATTTT; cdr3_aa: CASSLVGYGESDTQYF
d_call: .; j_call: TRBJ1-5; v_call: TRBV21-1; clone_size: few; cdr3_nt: TGTGCCAGGGGGGGGTACCGGAATCAGCCCCAGCATTTT; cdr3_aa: CARGGYRNQPQHF
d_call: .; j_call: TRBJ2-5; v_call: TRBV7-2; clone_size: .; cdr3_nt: TGTGCCAGCAGCTTAGCGGGGGGTCTCCAAGAGACCCAGTACTTC; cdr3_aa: CASSLAGGLQETQYF
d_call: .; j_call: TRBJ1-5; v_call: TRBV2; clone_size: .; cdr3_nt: TGTGCCAGCAGTGAAGGTCAGGTGGGGAATCAGCCCCAGCATTTT; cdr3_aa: CASSEGQVGNQPQHF
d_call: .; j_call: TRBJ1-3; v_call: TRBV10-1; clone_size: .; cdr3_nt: TGCGCCAGCTCGGACGGTTCCTCTGGAAACACCATATATTTT; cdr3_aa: CASSDGSSGNTIYF
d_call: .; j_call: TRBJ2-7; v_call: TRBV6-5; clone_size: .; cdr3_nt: TGTGCCAGCAGTTACTCGAACGGGTTCTACGAGCAGTACTTC; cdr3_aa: CASSYSNGFYEQYF
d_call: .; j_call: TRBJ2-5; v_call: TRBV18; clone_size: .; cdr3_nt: TGTGCCAGCTCACCACCGGGGGAGACCCAGTACTTC; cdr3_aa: CASSPPGETQYF
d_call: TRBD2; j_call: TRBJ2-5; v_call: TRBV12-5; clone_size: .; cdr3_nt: TGTGCTAGTGGTTTCCGTCTAGCGGGACTCCAAGAGACCCAGTACTTC; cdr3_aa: CASGFRLAGLQETQYF
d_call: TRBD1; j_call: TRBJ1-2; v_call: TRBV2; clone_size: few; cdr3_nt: TGTGCCAGCAGAAAGGACAGGGTGAATATGAGTTACACCTTC; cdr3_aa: CASRKDRVNMSYTF
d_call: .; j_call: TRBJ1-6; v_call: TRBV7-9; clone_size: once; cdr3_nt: TGTGCCAGCAGCCCCGGGGAGTCCTACAGTAGCTCCTATAATTCACCCCTCCACTTT; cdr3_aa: CASSPGESYSSSYNSPLHF
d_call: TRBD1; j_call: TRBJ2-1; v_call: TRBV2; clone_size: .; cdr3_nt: TGTGCCAGCAGTCGGGACAGCTCCTACAATGAGCAGTTCTTC; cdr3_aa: CASSRDSSYNEQFF
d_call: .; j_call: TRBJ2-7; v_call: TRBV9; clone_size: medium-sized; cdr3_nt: TGTGCCAGCAGCGAGGGGGGCATGTCCTACGAGCAGTACTTC; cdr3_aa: CASSEGGMSYEQYF
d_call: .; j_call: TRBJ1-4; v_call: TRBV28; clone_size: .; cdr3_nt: TGTGCCAGCACCCAGGATGACACTAATGAAAAACTGTTTTTT; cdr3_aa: CASTQDDTNEKLFF
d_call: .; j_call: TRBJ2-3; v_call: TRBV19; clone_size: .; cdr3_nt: TGTGCCAGTAGTATAGCGGGGGCAACAGATACGCAGTATTTT; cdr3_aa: CASSIAGATDTQYF
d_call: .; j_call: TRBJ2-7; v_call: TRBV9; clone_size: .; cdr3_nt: TGTGCCAGCAGCGAGACAGCGTACTCCTACGAGCAGTACTTC; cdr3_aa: CASSETAYSYEQYF
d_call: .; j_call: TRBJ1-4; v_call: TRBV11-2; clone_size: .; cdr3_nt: TGTGCCAGCAGCAAGGGCTTCCCGGAAAAAAAACTGTTTTTT; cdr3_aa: CASSKGFPEKKLFF